Listed here are 26 T cell receptor beta chains from one sample, sequenced in a study of blood T cell repertoires in COVID-19. Profiling relied on immunoSEQ multiplex PCR, and the TCRdb table lists in-frame clones only, not all of them. The sample records about 200,000 clones, roughly nine tenths being singletons. Sequenced: peripheral blood. These receptor sequences come from a woman in her fifties or sixties with acute or convalescent COVID-19.

The chain combines TRBV4-1 with TRBJ1-1; D is uncertain. This CDR3 spans 12 amino acids. Germline-derived CDR1 and CDR2 are MGHRA and YSYEKL. Trimming cost V 0 bases and J 13 bases, with 12 bases left between them. CDR3 sequence (DNA): TGCGCCAGCAGCCAAGATCCTCGGAGTGGTTTCTTT. This sequence encodes CASSQDPRSGFF.

This chain uses TRBV11-3 with TRBJ1-1; no definite D call. The CDR3 totals 13 residues. Germline values: CDR1 SGHNT, CDR2 YENEEA. Trimming pared 3 bases from V and 1 base from J, leaving 6 bases between. In DNA form, the CDR3 reads TGTGCCAGCAGCTTTTTAGCGAACACTGAAGCTTTCTTT. Residues: CASSFLANTEAFF.

Only one count was recorded for this clone. V gene TRBV2 combines with J gene TRBJ1-3, with 8 positions matching TRBD1. Germline lookup yields CDR1 SNHLY and CDR2 FYNNEI. V gave up 4 bases and J gave up 0 bases; unmatched junction bases: 5. CDR3 length: 16 residues. CDR3 residues: CASSGGTGGSGNTIYF. The CDR3 coding sequence is TGTGCCAGCAGTGGAGGGACAGGCGGCTCTGGAAACACCATATATTTT. Full variable domain (missing parts from reference TRBV2 and TRBJ1-3): EPEVTQTPSHQVTQMGQEVILRCVPISNHLYFYWYRQILGQKVEFLVSFYNNEISEKSEIFDDQFSVERPDGSNFTLKIRSTKLEDSAMYFCASSGGTGGSGNTIYFGEGSWLTVV.

CDR3 protein: CASSTSGRAVYNEQFF. The CDR3 bases are TGTGCCAGTAGTACTAGCGGGAGGGCCGTATACAATGAGCAGTTCTTC. V is TRBV19 and J is TRBJ2-1, with TRBD2 matching over 12 bases. Trimming removed 4 bases from V and 4 bases from J; junction bases left unmatched: 5. Germline values: CDR1 LNHDA, CDR2 SQIVND (reference sequence). The CDR3 extends over 16 amino acids.

This chain joins TRBV5-1 and TRBJ2-7; TRBD1 might be the D (6 bases). Deletions cut 7 bases from V and 1 base from J, with 15 bases between. CDR1 is SGHRS, CDR2 YFSETQ, per germline. The CDR3 loop spans 14 amino acids. The CDR3 sequence: CASYPGDISYEQYF. CDR3 sequence (DNA): TGCGCCAGCTACCCCGGGGACATATCCTACGAGCAGTACTTC.

The chain recombines TRBV3-1 (or the pseudogene TRBV3-2) with TRBJ2-4; 7 positions match TRBD2. The CDR3 has 19 residues. Germline V gene lookup returns CDR1 LGHDT and CDR2 YNNKEL (reference sequence). V gave up 0 bases and J gave up 0 bases; unmatched junction bases: 11. This CDR3 reads CASSQDWLAVGVAKNIQYF. The CDR3 DNA follows: TGTGCCAGCAGCCAAGATTGGCTAGCGGTAGGAGTAGCCAAAAACATTCAGTACTTC.

This CDR3 reads CASSQRLGSTGELFF. The CDR3 DNA is TGTGCCAGCAGCCAACGACTAGGTAGCACCGGGGAGCTGTTTTTT. The rearrangement uses TRBV3-1 (or the pseudogene TRBV3-2) and TRBJ2-2; tentative D call: TRBD2 (6 bases). The CDR3 contains 15 residues. The V end was cut by 2 bases, the J end by 4 bases, with 11 bases between. Germline lookup yields CDR1 LGHDT and CDR2 YNNKEL (reference sequence).

Concerning this clone itself: In the same sample, other DNA sequences code for this CDR3. V gene TRBV27 combines with J gene TRBJ2-2, with D tentatively TRBD1 (5 bases). CDR3 length: 15 residues. V was clipped by 4 bases and J by 0 bases, with 9 bases between them. The V gene's germline CDR1 is MNHEY and CDR2 SMNVEV (reference sequence). The DNA for the CDR3 is TGTGCCAGCAGTTCCCAGGGTCCGAACACCGGGGAGCTGTTTTTT. Translating it yields CASSSQGPNTGELFF.

This clone was observed a few times. The chain uses TRBV11-2 and TRBJ1-1; D unresolved. Germline CDR1 is SGHAT and CDR2 is FQNNGV. This CDR3 region has 15 residues. Trimming stripped 4 bases from V and 8 bases from J, with 20 bases between. CDR3 in DNA: TGTGCCAGCAGCTCCCAACTCAATTTGCGTTCGGAAGCTTTCTTT. Protein sequence: CASSSQLNLRSEAFF.

In this sample, this clone turned up once. The rearrangement joins TRBV5-1 to TRBJ2-7, with 11 bases matching TRBD2. The CDR3 is made up of 16 amino acids. With 0 bases clipped from V and 3 bases from J, the junction kept 5 bases outside the gene matches. Per germline, CDR1 SGHRS and CDR2 YFSETQ. CDR3 protein: CASSLAKLAGDYEQYF. The CDR3 DNA sequence: TGCGCCAGCAGCTTGGCTAAACTAGCGGGAGACTACGAGCAGTACTTC.

In this sample, this clone turned up a few times. The chain carries TRBV11-2 and TRBJ2-1; 12 bases are shared with TRBD2. Germline V gene data show CDR1 as SGHAT and CDR2 as FQNNGV. This CDR3 is built from 18 residues. The V gene end was trimmed by 5 bases and the J gene end by 2 bases; junction bases not matched to a gene: 10. In DNA form, the CDR3 reads TGTGCCAGCAGCCAAACTAGCGGGGGGATTCCCACCTACAATGAGCAGTTCTTC. Protein product: CASSQTSGGIPTYNEQFF.

This chain connects TRBV5-1 to TRBJ2-3, with D hard to call. Germline CDR1 and CDR2: SGHRS and YFSETQ. This CDR3 spans 13 amino acids. Deletions cut 2 bases from V and 4 bases from J, with 8 bases between. The chain's CDR3 is CASSFNPADTQYF. CDR3 nucleotide sequence: TGCGCCAGCAGCTTCAATCCAGCAGATACGCAGTATTTT.

This clone has more than one count but fewer than ten. The genes are TRBV23-1 and TRBJ2-7; 9 nucleotides agree with TRBD1. TRBV23-1 is classed as an ORF, of uncertain function. J was trimmed by 7 bases and V by 0 bases; bases with no gene match: 13. The CDR3 has 17 residues. DNA for the CDR3: TGCGCCAGCAGTCAATCGGGTCCGGGACAGGGTCTGCAGGAGCAGTACTTC. Protein sequence: CASSQSGPGQGLQEQYF.

V and J are TRBV5-4 and TRBJ2-7, with 7 bases matching TRBD1. Germline CDR1 and CDR2: SGHNT and YYREEE (reference sequence). The length of the CDR3 is 13 residues. V gave up 7 bases and J gave up 0 bases; unmatched junction bases: 4. The CDR3: CASGRGPSYEQYF. Written as DNA, the CDR3 is TGTGCCAGCGGTAGGGGGCCCTCCTACGAGCAGTACTTC.

The rearrangement uses TRBV7-2 and TRBJ2-7; TRBD2 aligns across 12 bases. CDR1 SGHTA and CDR2 FQGNSA come from the germline V gene. There are 16 residues in the CDR3. V was pared by 5 bases and J by 5 bases, with 10 bases of the junction left unmatched. The CDR3 reads CASSAAASGGVHEQYF. CDR3 DNA sequence: TGTGCCAGCAGCGCCGCGGCTAGCGGGGGGGTCCACGAGCAGTACTTC.

The V gene is TRBV24-1, the J gene TRBJ2-1; TRBD2 matches at 8 bases. The CDR3 has 16 residues. With V trimmed by 4 bases and J by 5 bases, 9 bases remained unmatched. Germline CDR1 and CDR2: KGHDR and SFDVKD. CDR3 protein: CATSDPRAGVDNEQFF. CDR3 nucleotide sequence: TGTGCCACCAGTGACCCCCGAGCGGGAGTTGACAATGAGCAGTTCTTC.

The genes are TRBV5-1 and TRBJ1-4, with TRBD1 matching 7 bases. CDR1 SGHRS and CDR2 YFSETQ come from the germline V gene. V was clipped by 6 bases and J by 4 bases; unmatched bases: 3. CDR3 length equals 13 residues. CDR3 sequence (DNA): TGCGCCAGCAAACAGGGGAGTAATGAAAAACTGTTTTTT. This translates into CASKQGSNEKLFF.

This rearrangement joins TRBV7-3 to TRBJ1-6; 8 bases agree with TRBD1. The CDR3 is made up of 15 amino acids. Germline trimming cut 2 bases from V and 9 bases from J; bases unmatched to any gene: 6. Germline CDR1 is SGHTA and CDR2 is FQGTGA. CDR3 DNA: TGTGCCAGCAGCTTATACGGACAGGGAGTTTCACCCCTCCACTTT. Translating it yields CASSLYGQGVSPLHF.

The chain has TRBV12-5 and TRBJ2-7; no clear D gene. Deletions cut 7 bases from V and 6 bases from J, with 16 bases between. The germline V gene has CDR1 LGHNT and CDR2 FRNRAP. The CDR3 has 13 residues. The CDR3 nucleotides read TGTGCTAGTGTCGGCCCAGGAAACATCGAGCAGTACTTC. Protein: CASVGPGNIEQYF. The whole variable domain, filled in from reference TRBV12-5 and TRBJ2-7, reads DARVTQTPRHKVTEMGQEVTMRCQPILGHNTVFWYRQTMMQGLELLAYFRNRAPLDDSGMPKDRFSAEMPDATLATLKIQPSEPRDSAVYFCASVGPGNIEQYFGPGTRLTVT.

The rearrangement joins TRBV27 to TRBJ1-2, with D maybe TRBD1 (5 bases). Trimming left V 2 bases short and J 8 bases short, with 12 bases between. Germline CDR1 is MNHEY and CDR2 is SMNVEV (reference sequence). This CDR3 has 13 residues. The CDR3 loop reads CASSLPGGGGYTF. In nucleotides, the CDR3 is TGTGCCAGCAGTTTACCGGGGGGTGGGGGCTACACCTTC.

This clone was picked up a small number of times. The CDR3 coding sequence is TGTGCCAGCAGCCAATTGCACTCACCTAATTCACCCCTCCACTTT. Protein: CASSQLHSPNSPLHF. V is TRBV3-1 (or the pseudogene TRBV3-2) and J is TRBJ1-6; D is uncertain. Looked up from germline, CDR1 is LGHDT and CDR2 is YNNKEL (reference sequence). The V end lost 2 bases, the J end lost 6 bases, and 11 bases lay between the germline ends. The CDR3 covers 15 residues.

The chain joins TRBV10-3 to TRBJ1-2; TRBD1 might be the D (6 bases). Germline V lookup: CDR1 ENHRY, CDR2 SYGVKD. The CDR3 loop spans 17 amino acids. The V end was cut by 3 bases, the J end by 1 base, with 18 bases between. DNA of the CDR3: TGTGCCATCAGTGACAGTCCGGGGGGGGCAAGTAACTATGGCTACACCTTC. The encoded protein is CAISDSPGGASNYGYTF.

DNA for the CDR3: TGTGCCAGCAGCTTAGGGGGACTAGCGGGCCCGACCCAGTACTTC. It yields the protein CASSLGGLAGPTQYF. The gene calls are TRBV13 and TRBJ2-5, with 12 nucleotides matching TRBD2. This CDR3 has 15 residues. V dropped 0 bases and J dropped 7; count of bases not matched to a gene: 3. The germline V gene encodes CDR1 PRHDT and CDR2 FYEKMQ (reference sequence).

This clone appeared a single time. V and J are TRBV11-3 and TRBJ2-7, with a possible D match to TRBD2 (6 bases). V was trimmed by 8 bases and J by 0 bases, leaving 11 bases between them. CDR1 SGHNT and CDR2 YENEEA come from the germline V gene. The CDR3 sequence is 13 residues long. CDR3 sequence (DNA): TGTGCCAGCCGGTCCGGGAGCTCCTACGAGCAGTACTTC. Translating gives CASRSGSSYEQYF.

The genes are TRBV10-1 and TRBJ2-1, with 8 bases that match TRBD1. CDR3 length: 13 amino acids. The V and J ends lost 4 bases and 7 bases, in that order; junction bases with no gene match: 3. Germline V CDR1 and CDR2: WNHNN, SYGVQD (reference sequence). The CDR3 region is CASSGQGWNEQFF. The DNA of the CDR3 is TGCGCCAGCAGTGGACAGGGGTGGAATGAGCAGTTCTTC.

The chain recombines TRBV30 with TRBJ1-6; 7 positions agree with TRBD1. Trimming cost V 3 bases and J 7 bases; bases outside gene matches: 6. The germline V gene has CDR1 GTSNPN and CDR2 SVGIG (reference sequence). The CDR3 spans 14 residues. The CDR3 loop is CAWSPTGTNSPLHF. CDR3 coding DNA: TGTGCCTGGAGCCCGACAGGGACGAATTCACCCCTCCACTTT. Full variable domain (rest looked up from reference TRBV30 and TRBJ1-6): SQTIHQWPATLVQPVGSPLSLECTVEGTSNPNLYWYRQAAGRGLQLLFYSVGIGQISSEVPQNLSASRPQDRQFILSSKKLLLSDSGFYLCAWSPTGTNSPLHFGNGTRLTVT.